Below are 14 T cell receptor beta chains sequenced from a single sample in a study of T cell changes during pregnancy in multiple sclerosis. The repertoire was sequenced with immunoSEQ multiplex PCR; TCRdb's copy has only in-frame clones and lacks some. The sample includes about 36,000 clones, 90% to 95% of them seen just once. Source: CD4+ T cells from peripheral blood mononuclear cells, taken in the second trimester of pregnancy. All receptors derive from a female donor in good health, enrolled as a control in a pregnancy study.

The genes are TRBV6-5 and TRBJ1-2; 8 nucleotides align to TRBD1. Looked up from germline, CDR1 is MNHEY and CDR2 is SVGAGI. CDR3 length: 14 residues. V lost 5 bases to trimming and J lost 5 bases; unmatched junction nucleotides: 7. The CDR3 reads CASSRQGILYGYTF. In DNA, the CDR3 is TGTGCCAGCAGTCGACAGGGGATCCTTTATGGCTACACCTTC.

The rearrangement links TRBV7-6 to TRBJ2-1; D might be TRBD2 (6 bases). Germline assignment: CDR1 SGHVS and CDR2 FNYEAQ. V lost 2 bases and J 4 bases, leaving 12 bases between the germline ends. This CDR3 spans 15 amino acids. CDR3 DNA: TGTGCCAGCAGCTTAAGGGTAGCGGAATACAATGAGCAGTTCTTC. It translates to CASSLRVAEYNEQFF.

The rearrangement joins TRBV6-6 to TRBJ1-1; possible D gene TRBD1, 6 bases. Trimming removed 7 bases from V and 4 bases from J, with 13 bases in between. CDR1 is MNHNY, CDR2 SVGAGI, per germline (reference sequence). The CDR3 consists of 13 residues. CDR3 DNA sequence: TGTGCCAGCATGGGGGGGCTTGGCACTGAAGCTTTCTTT. Amino acid sequence: CASMGGLGTEAFF.

The CDR3 DNA reads TGTGCCAGCAGCTCGATCAGGGGACTAGCGGGGCGGGTTTCCTACAATGAGCAGTTCTTC. It codes for CASSSIRGLAGRVSYNEQFF. The chain combines TRBV9 with TRBJ2-1; the match to TRBD2 covers 13 bases. Germline assignment: CDR1 SGDLS and CDR2 YYNGEE. The ends lost 4 bases at V and 1 base at J; junction bases unmatched: 14. The CDR3 consists of 20 residues.

The V and J genes are TRBV30 and TRBJ2-3; 11 nucleotides agree with TRBD2. The germline gives CDR1 GTSNPN, CDR2 SVGIG (reference sequence). This CDR3 has 14 amino acids. The V and J ends lost 3 bases and 9 bases, in that order; junction bases with no gene match: 8. CDR3 coding DNA: TGTGCCTGGAGACATAGCGGGGGGGAAGGCACGCAGTATTTT. This sequence encodes CAWRHSGGEGTQYF.

The chain links TRBV5-6 to TRBJ2-5; 9 nucleotides agree with TRBD2. The V segment lost 0 bases and the J segment 4 bases; nucleotides outside the gene matches: 4. The CDR3 has 15 residues. Germline values: CDR1 SGHDT, CDR2 YYEEEE. The CDR3 protein is CASSLGAGGRETQYF. The CDR3 DNA reads TGTGCCAGCAGCTTGGGCGCGGGAGGGAGAGAGACCCAGTACTTC.

The chain employs TRBV5-1 and TRBJ2-6; 10 nucleotides match TRBD1. Germline-derived CDR1 and CDR2 are SGHRS and YFSETQ. The length of the CDR3 is 20 residues. Trimming removed 2 bases from V and 2 bases from J; junction bases left unmatched: 13. CDR3 residues: CASSFGGWDRGLAGANVLTF. CDR3 in DNA: TGCGCCAGCAGCTTTGGCGGCTGGGACAGGGGCCTTGCTGGGGCCAACGTCCTGACTTTC.

This clone was seen a handful of times. V and J are TRBV27 and TRBJ1-1, with no clear D. V was cut by 6 bases and J by 4 bases, with 12 bases left in between. Per germline, CDR1 MNHEY and CDR2 SMNVEV (reference sequence). The CDR3 is 13 amino acids. CDR3 DNA: TGTGCCAGCAGGCGGAGAGGGAGCACTGAAGCTTTCTTT. Encoded protein: CASRRRGSTEAFF.

V is TRBV5-6 and J is TRBJ2-3, with 9 bases aligning to TRBD2. Germline V gives CDR1 SGHDT, CDR2 YYEEEE. With V trimmed by 0 bases and J by 12 bases, 8 bases remained unmatched. The CDR3 runs 14 residues. CDR3 protein: CASSLGSSGKTQYF. The CDR3 DNA follows: TGTGCCAGCAGCTTGGGTTCTAGCGGGAAGACACAGTATTTT.

The J gene is TRBJ2-2, the V gene TRBV18; D not certain. Germline V gene lookup returns CDR1 KGHSH and CDR2 LQKENI. CDR3 length: 16 amino acids. V was pared by 3 bases and J by 4 bases, with 15 bases between. CDR3 protein: CASSPPGKRATGELFF. The CDR3, as DNA: TGTGCCAGCTCACCCCCAGGCAAGAGAGCCACCGGGGAGCTGTTTTTT.

The chain couples TRBV6-1 to TRBJ1-2, with 12 bases aligning to TRBD1. This CDR3 contains 16 residues. Germline V gene sequence: CDR1 MNHNS, CDR2 SASEGT. The junction had 7 bases not matched to a gene; V was cut back by 3 bases and J by 5 bases. CDR3 bases: TGTGCCAGCAGTGAGGGGACAGGGGGCGCGGGGTATGGCTACACCTTC. Amino acid sequence: CASSEGTGGAGYGYTF.

The chain uses TRBV28 and TRBJ1-1, with D possibly TRBD1 on 5 matching bases. There are 12 residues in the CDR3. V lost 6 bases and J lost 4, with 9 bases in between. CDR1 and CDR2 (germline): MDHEN, SYDVKM. CDR3 DNA sequence: TGTGCCAGCAGCGCAGGGCCCACTGAAGCTTTCTTT. Protein product: CASSAGPTEAFF.

This clone was observed a handful of times. V is TRBV28 and J is TRBJ2-7; a weak D match, TRBD2 (7 bases). The germline V gene encodes CDR1 MDHEN and CDR2 SYDVKM. Trimming pared 8 bases from V and 6 bases from J, leaving 17 bases between. The CDR3 is made up of 13 amino acids. In nucleotides, the CDR3 is TGTGCCAGCGTACGGAACAGGGAGGGCGAGCAGTACTTC. Protein product: CASVRNREGEQYF.

V gene TRBV9 combines with J gene TRBJ1-4; D remains unclear. V was clipped by 0 bases and J by 0 bases, with 6 bases between them. The germline V gene encodes CDR1 SGDLS and CDR2 YYNGEE. The CDR3 is 15 residues long. The CDR3 loop is CASSVGGATNEKLFF. For the CDR3, the DNA is TGTGCCAGCAGCGTAGGTGGAGCAACTAATGAAAAACTGTTTTTT.